This T cell receptor beta chain derives from a study of blood T cell repertoires in COVID-19. Whole-study context: Donors in the United States, Italy and Spain gave samples during acute or convalescent COVID-19.

The data were produced by immunoSEQ multiplex PCR, yet TCRdb's version contains in-frame clones alone and is incomplete. The table has approximately 140,000 clones, roughly 85% seen once. This clone came up once. The germline gives CDR1 MRHNA, CDR2 SNTAGT. The ends were cut back, 9 bases at V and 0 bases at J, with 9 bases in the middle. CDR3 length: 13 residues. Seattle patient enrollment occurred during active infection, with longitudinal follow-up thereafter. This chain joins TRBV6-4 and TRBJ1-3; D uncertain. The TCR comes from a woman in her sixties with COVID-19, enrolled during active disease. The sequenced sample consisted of peripheral blood. The CDR3 region has the DNA TGTGCCAGGGGAGGACTCTCTGGAAACACCATATATTTT. It yields the protein CARGGLSGNTIYF.